This T cell receptor (beta chain) was captured by sequencing in a study of cytomegalovirus exposure and HLA in healthy donors (TCRdb year 2017). With respect to the entire study: An earlier analysis of several hundred of the donors reported over 250 Gb of sequence data and 117 million unique TCR beta sequences obtained from some 170 million T cells. An early release that covered fewer than 750 HLA-typed donors contained 300 to 350 gigabases of sequencing data and tens of millions of unique TCR sequences. The genetic ancestry cluster associated with self-reported Caucasian donors included 81% of the roughly 360 genotyped donors. The study aimed to test whether signatures of past pathogen exposure could be identified by cataloging public T cell receptors. The T cell repertoires of 666 subjects were profiled by immunosequencing and related to cytomegalovirus serostatus. A separate validation cohort of 90 to 150 different subjects was used in addition to the approximately 610-subject first cohort. To predict cytomegalovirus infection status, the study brought together high-throughput TCR immunosequencing, statistical association of individual TCRs with disease status, and machine learning. In a later analysis, previously published TCR beta repertoires from several hundred donors were re-analyzed and high-resolution HLA genotyping was added so that TCR occurrence patterns could be studied. Rather than using new phenotypic data, the later analysis identified candidate immune exposures from TCR beta sequences and from how often those sequences occurred across donors. In an earlier analysis of a few hundred of the donors, high-throughput TCR beta sequencing was used to judge whether each TCR beta V gene segment behaved as functional or pseudogenic. Donor age, sex, ethnicity and CMV serostatus were collected together with the repertoire data. In a later genetic analysis, genome-wide SNP genotypes for about 65% of the roughly 670 donors were used, and that subset was treated as a discovery cohort. All discovery cohort repertoires had been generated on a single sequencing platform. Both class I and class II loci were covered by HLA typing, at four-digit resolution. Typing coverage varied by locus: about 620-640 donors for A, B, C, DRB1 and DQB1; approximately 560 for DQA1; more than 600 for DPA1; 450 to 480 for DPB1. Roughly five DR-DQ haplotypes were treated as single units for association and clustering because of strong linkage in the cohort. Across some 400 genotyped donors of the cohort, an average of roughly 200,000 unique TCR beta nucleotide sequences per donor were sequenced, and roughly 17% of those sequences were non-productive.

Comment on this clone: Its antigen specificity is not known. Nothing much larger sits one base from this clone, and base qualities are not available.

As encoded in the germline V gene, CDR1 is SNHLY while CDR2 is FYNNEI. From cysteine to phenylalanine, the CDR3 is 14 amino acids long. Only the CDR3 region is kept as DNA, spanning 42 bases read in frame from base 1. V loses 4 bases, J loses 3 bases, and the germline ends lie 13 bases apart. The cohort comprised several hundred healthy bone marrow donors. At the time of sampling, all cohort members were nominally healthy, though unrecorded immune exposures were likely present. The donor tested CMV seropositive and was one of the 289 seropositive cohort members. Every donor gave a peripheral blood sample, and the peripheral blood mononuclear cells from that sample were used for TCR beta sequencing. The Qiagen DNeasy Blood Extraction Kit was used to extract genomic DNA from the blood cell samples. To prepare the library, the immunoSEQ multiplex PCR assay was applied. The multiplex PCR relied on a mix of 60 forward primers for TCR Vbeta segments and 13 reverse primers for TCR Jbeta segments. A multiplex PCR assay on genomic DNA amplified the CDR3 region of rearranged TCR beta genes. Amplified TCR beta libraries were sequenced as 87-base-pair reads on the Illumina HiSeq System. On the study's bioinformatics: In a later analysis, tens of millions of unique TCR beta chains were counted across the 500 to 850 repertoires, and roughly 11 million of these chains were shared by at least two donors. To remove PCR and sequencing errors, raw reads were error-corrected and collapsed into unique sequences using a nearest-neighbor algorithm that merged closely related sequences. Alignment of CDR3 sequences to IMGT reference sequences was used to assign V, D and J gene segments. For a sequence to be retained, a match of at least six nucleotides to both a V gene segment and a J gene segment was required. A rearrangement counted as productive if the CDR3 had no stop codons and remained in frame with V and J, and every other rearrangement counted as non-productive. Following IMGT convention, CDR3 was defined as the stretch from the second conserved V-encoded cysteine to the conserved J-encoded phenylalanine. Sequences without an unambiguous match to a single V gene segment were excluded from the earlier analysis of over 500 of the donors. In an earlier analysis of 587 of the donors, V segments were called functional above 56.7% productive rearrangements and were called segregating when the between-donor standard deviation exceeded 5%. A statistical classification framework was developed to diagnose cytomegalovirus status using the catalog of TCR beta chain sequences. A later analysis assigned V and J genes by comparing TCR nucleotide sequences with IMGT/GENE-DB human TR gene sequences. A later analysis assigned CDR3 sequences and most-parsimonious VDJ recombination scenarios with the TCRdist pipeline. A later analysis defined each TCR beta chain by its CDR3 amino acid sequence plus V-gene family, and excluded reads lacking a unique V-gene family. A later analysis removed roughly 590 highly shared, low-generation-probability nucleotide sequences to deal with suspected cross-contamination and a sequencing artifact. In a later analysis, a clonal expansion index was calculated for each public chain from normalized within-repertoire ranks of inferred template counts. A later analysis computed generation probabilities with a VDJ recombination model fitted to out-of-frame rearrangements, and checked the results against IGoR. Hypergeometric tests were used in a later analysis to score TCR-TCR, TCR-HLA and TCR-CMV co-occurrence, with a repertoire-size bias correction applied to the TCR pairs. In a later analysis, false discovery rates were estimated by permuting HLA or CMV assignments 20 times. In a later analysis, co-occurring TCRs were grouped with DBSCAN, and TCRdist sequence similarity was added when clustering was performed within HLA-allele-positive subsets. Co-occurrence clustering excluded repertoires with fewer than 30,000 or more than 120,000 public chains, plus five with anomalous nucleotide sharing. Sourced from immuneACCESS, this table was stored by TCRdb with only in-frame sequences that have V and J called. A share of the clones is absent; for the studies checked, an unresolved V gene accounts for under half, and the remainder has no known explanation. V, J and clone size were drawn from that table, and D and trimming were deduced from the DNA. Here the sample has about 64,000 clones; roughly 80% occur a single time. Approximately 4.8% of the sample comes from the top ten.

What the authors observed across the whole study: In a later analysis, HLA-associated TCR beta chains showed more clonal expansion and lower generation probabilities than non-associated chains that were equally common. Linkage disequilibrium might explain the correlated functional status among segregating V segments, but an unknown experimental factor could not be excluded. Most TCR sequences were observed very rarely across donors, whereas some public TCRs were present in many individuals. Because counts were too low, 15 to 20 rarely observed V segments, including chromosome 9 orphons, were excluded from the earlier analysis of a few hundred of the donors. The cohort was sequenced for TCR beta chains only, and without alpha or paired-chain data the features that could be detected were limited. Roughly uniform sequencing depth across donors was assumed in presence/absence analyses, although this assumption may not hold. Strong co-occurrence of HLA alleles, especially DR and DQ, made assigning TCR associations to individual alleles difficult. A total of some 180 TCR beta chains were listed by the study as associated with cytomegalovirus. V-gene and J-gene trimming of TCR beta chains was associated with a missense DCLRE1C variant in a later genetic analysis, and the association was replicated in an independent cohort. A further reported finding was that TCR beta sequences accurately predicted the HLA-A and HLA-B alleles for most subjects in the first cohort. A cluster of highly shared sequence variants was judged likely to represent a technical artifact of the sequencing pipeline. A later analysis found that TCR association rates varied across HLA loci, with DRB1 alleles showing the most associated TCRs and HLA-C alleles the fewest. In a later analysis, over 15,000 TCR beta sequences were associated with specific HLA alleles at a false discovery rate of 0.05. The only immune exposure information available for the cohort was CMV serostatus. Broadly in line with IMGT annotations, most TCR beta V segments showed up in productive rearrangements about 87% or about 30% of the time in an earlier analysis of roughly 590 of the donors. In a later genetic analysis, fewer N-insertions in productive TCRs were reported among donors in an Asian-associated ancestry cluster than the 666-donor mean. Cytomegalovirus status was reported to be diagnosed by the classifier with high specificity and sensitivity in both the original and validation cohorts. Three of the identified cytomegalovirus-associated TCR beta chains were confirmed in vitro to be specific for cytomegalovirus antigens. Most CMV-associated TCR beta chains appeared to be HLA-restricted in a later analysis, and the HLA associations seemed to be driven largely by CMV exposure. A later analysis reported that several top co-occurrence clusters appeared linked to parvovirus B19, influenza, CMV and Epstein-Barr virus. Because some donors lacked HLA typing at each locus, the association tests relied only on the typed subset. Some IMGT-functional V segments, including TRBV6-2 and TRBV6-3, could not be told apart with the 87-base-pair reads, so those segments were excluded. The authors suggested that the approach could potentially be generalized to other disease states and immunological phenotypes.

The clonotype comes from a male donor in good health and CMV-seropositive. This sequence uses TRBV2 and TRBJ2-7; too little of a D gene remains to name it. The sequenced material came from PBMCs. The CDR3 amino acid sequence is: CASSVRQLNYEQYF. The sequence in DNA is TGTGCCAGCAGTGTCCGCCAACTAAACTACGAGCAGTACTTC.